One sample yielded the 16 T cell receptor beta chains listed below, sequenced in a study of blood T cell repertoires in COVID-19. Some clones are missing from TCRdb's copy, which holds only in-frame ones; the method was immunoSEQ multiplex PCR. The data show more than 95,000 clones, roughly 85% seen once. Sequenced: peripheral blood. These receptors all stem from a man younger than 40 with acute or convalescent COVID-19.

The gene calls are TRBV18 and TRBJ1-2; 8 positions agree with TRBD1. J was trimmed by 7 bases and V by 5 bases; bases with no gene match: 6. The CDR3 contains 13 residues. Germline V lookup: CDR1 KGHSH, CDR2 LQKENI. This CDR3 reads CASSSDRERGYTF. In DNA, the CDR3 is TGTGCCAGCTCATCGGACAGGGAGCGTGGCTACACCTTC.

This chain connects TRBV29-1 to TRBJ1-2, with a tentative D call TRBD1 (5 bases). Germline assignment: CDR1 SQVTM and CDR2 ANQGSEA. The CDR3 is made up of 13 amino acids. Trimming removed 6 bases at V and 2 bases at J, with 13 bases between. The CDR3 DNA reads as TGCAGCGTATGCAGGGAGGTGAACTATGGCTACACCTTC. The encoded protein is CSVCREVNYGYTF.

This chain uses TRBV20-1 with TRBJ2-1, with a weak D call TRBD2 (5 bases). Germline CDR1 and CDR2: DFQATT and SNEGSKA (reference sequence). The CDR3 has 11 residues. Trimming pared 6 bases from V and 8 bases from J, leaving 11 bases between. In DNA form, the CDR3 reads TGCAGTGCGCCTACTAGAGATGAGCAGTTCTTC. It encodes CSAPTRDEQFF.

CDR3: CASSEGNRGSYEQYV. Written as DNA, the CDR3 is TGCGCCAGCAGTGAGGGGAACAGGGGGTCCTACGAGCAGTACGTC. The chain couples TRBV10-2 to TRBJ2-7; 8 bases are a match to TRBD1. Germline V CDR1 and CDR2: WSHSY, SAAADI. This CDR3 contains 15 residues. V dropped 2 bases and J dropped 1; count of bases not matched to a gene: 4.

CDR3 DNA sequence: TGCGCCAGCAGCTTGGACCAGGGGTACGAGCAGTACGTC. It translates to CASSLDQGYEQYV. This chain links TRBV5-1 with TRBJ2-7, with D tentatively TRBD1 (6 bases). The ends were cut back, 0 bases at V and 4 bases at J, with 8 bases in the middle. Germline V CDR1 and CDR2: SGHRS, YFSETQ. This CDR3 region has 13 residues.

The chain has TRBV4-3 and TRBJ1-1; TRBD1 matches 9 bases. CDR1 LGHNA and CDR2 YSLEER come from the germline V gene. CDR3 length: 14 amino acids. Losses at the gene ends were 4 bases for V and 6 bases for J; bases not matched to a gene: 6. CDR3 sequence: CASSLRDRDAEAFF. As DNA, the CDR3 is TGCGCCAGCAGCCTCAGGGACAGGGACGCTGAAGCTTTCTTT.

This clone appeared once. The gene calls are TRBV7-9 and TRBJ2-1; TRBD2 matches at 14 bases. The length of the CDR3 is 18 residues. Per the germline V gene, CDR1 is SEHNR and CDR2 is FQNEAQ (reference sequence). Trimming cost V 5 bases and J 0 bases; bases outside gene matches: 6. CDR3 sequence (DNA): TGTGCCAGCAGCAAGGGACTAGCGGGAGCAATCTCCTACAATGAGCAGTTCTTC. This encodes CASSKGLAGAISYNEQFF.

The chain couples TRBV21-1 to TRBJ2-7; TRBD1 reflects the table's D call only, with no check against the DNA. TRBV21-1 represents a pseudogene. CDR3 length equals 14 residues. The CDR3 coding sequence is TGTGCCAGCAGCAAAGATGGGCCTTTTCACGAGCAGTACGTC. Its translation is CASSKDGPFHEQYV.

The rearrangement uses TRBV29-1 and TRBJ2-7, with TRBD2 matching over 9 bases. The CDR3 loop spans 13 amino acids. V dropped 3 bases and J dropped 6; count of bases not matched to a gene: 6. Germline loops: CDR1 SQVTM, CDR2 ANQGSEA. DNA of the CDR3: TGCAGCGTTGATGTTAGCGGGGGCGGCGAGCAGTACGTC. This encodes CSVDVSGGGEQYV.

This chain joins TRBV4-1 and TRBJ1-1, with D perhaps TRBD1 (5 bases). The CDR3 sequence is 16 residues long. V was cut by 0 bases and J by 0 bases, with 11 bases left in between. The germline V gene encodes CDR1 MGHRA and CDR2 YSYEKL. The CDR3 spells CASSQDPPQVNTEAFF. CDR3 sequence (DNA): TGCGCCAGCAGCCAAGATCCCCCACAGGTGAACACTGAAGCTTTCTTT.

The rearrangement uses TRBV30 and TRBJ1-1; D is possibly TRBD1 (6 bases). Germline CDR1 and CDR2: GTSNPN and SVGIG (reference sequence). CDR3 length: 12 amino acids. V gave up 4 bases and J gave up 1 base, with 7 bases separating them. In DNA form, the CDR3 reads TGTGCCTGGAACAGGGCGAACACTGAAGCTTTCTTT. Its translation: CAWNRANTEAFF.

The chain is built from TRBV24-1 and TRBJ2-3; tentatively, D is TRBD1 (5 bases). CDR1 KGHDR and CDR2 SFDVKD come from the germline V gene. This CDR3 contains 15 residues. Trimming took 3 bases from V and 2 from J, leaving 11 bases between them. CDR3 region: CATSDVTDHTDTQYF. The CDR3 DNA reads as TGTGCCACCAGTGATGTGACAGACCACACAGATACGCAGTATTTT.

The chain recombines TRBV7-9 with TRBJ1-6; 10 bases are a match to TRBD1. Looked up from germline, CDR1 is SEHNR and CDR2 is FQNEAQ (reference sequence). With 5 bases clipped from V and 0 bases from J, the junction kept 4 bases outside the gene matches. The length of the CDR3 is 17 residues. Here the CDR3 reads CASSGTGASSYNSPLHF. CDR3 nucleotides: TGTGCCAGCAGCGGGACAGGGGCTAGCTCCTATAATTCACCCCTCCACTTT.

This clone appeared a few times. This sequence joins TRBV30 and TRBJ1-1; D gene unclear. The germline V gene encodes CDR1 GTSNPN and CDR2 SVGIG (reference sequence). V dropped 5 bases and J dropped 3 bases, with 10 bases sitting between them. The CDR3 runs to 12 residues. DNA of the CDR3: TGTGCCTGGGGACCCGGGGACACTGAAGCTTTCTTT. This translates into CAWGPGDTEAFF.

The chain combines TRBV6-5 with TRBJ1-5; 11 bases align to TRBD1. Germline-derived CDR1 and CDR2 are MNHEY and SVGAGI. V trimming: 4 bases; J trimming: 6 bases; junction bases outside the gene matches: 5. CDR3 length: 15 amino acids. CDR3 sequence (DNA): TGTGCCAGCAGTTCTCGGACAGGGGGCGTTCAGCCCCAGCATTTT. This codes for CASSSRTGGVQPQHF.

The rearrangement uses TRBV7-9 and TRBJ2-3; TRBD2 might be the D (5 bases). The CDR3 is made up of 15 amino acids. In germline, CDR1 is SEHNR, CDR2 FQNEAQ (reference sequence). Trimming removed 4 bases at V and 0 bases at J, with 11 bases between. The CDR3 DNA follows: TGTGCCAGCAGCTCCCCCGGGGTCAGCACAGATACGCAGTATTTT. It yields the protein CASSSPGVSTDTQYF.